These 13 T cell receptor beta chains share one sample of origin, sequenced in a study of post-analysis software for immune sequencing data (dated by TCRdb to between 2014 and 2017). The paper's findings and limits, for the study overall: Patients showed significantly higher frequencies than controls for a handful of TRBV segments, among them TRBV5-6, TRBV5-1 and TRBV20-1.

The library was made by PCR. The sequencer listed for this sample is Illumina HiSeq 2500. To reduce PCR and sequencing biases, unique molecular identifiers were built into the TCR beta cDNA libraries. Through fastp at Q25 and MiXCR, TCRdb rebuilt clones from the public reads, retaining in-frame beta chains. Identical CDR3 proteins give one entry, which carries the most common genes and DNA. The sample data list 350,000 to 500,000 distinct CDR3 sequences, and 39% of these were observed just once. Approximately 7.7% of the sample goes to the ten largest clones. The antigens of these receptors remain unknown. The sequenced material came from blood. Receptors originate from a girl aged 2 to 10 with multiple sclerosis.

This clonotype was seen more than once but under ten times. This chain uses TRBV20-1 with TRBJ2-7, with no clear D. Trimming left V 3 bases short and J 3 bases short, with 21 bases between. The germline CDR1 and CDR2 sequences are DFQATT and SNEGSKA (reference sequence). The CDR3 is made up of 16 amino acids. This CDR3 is CSASILESQSLYEQYF. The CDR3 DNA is TGCAGTGCTAGCATATTGGAGTCCCAGTCTCTCTACGAGCAGTACTTC.

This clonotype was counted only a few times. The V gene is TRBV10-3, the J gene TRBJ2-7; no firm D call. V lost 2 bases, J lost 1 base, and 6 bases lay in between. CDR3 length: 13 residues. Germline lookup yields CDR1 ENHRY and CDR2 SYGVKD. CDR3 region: CAISEGQSYEQYF. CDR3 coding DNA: TGTGCCATCAGTGAGGGGCAGTCCTACGAGCAGTACTTC.

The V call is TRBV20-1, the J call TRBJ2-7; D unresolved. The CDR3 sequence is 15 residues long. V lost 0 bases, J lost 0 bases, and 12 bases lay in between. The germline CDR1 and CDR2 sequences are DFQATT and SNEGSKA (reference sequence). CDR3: CSARDPRRSSYEQYF. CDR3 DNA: TGCAGTGCTAGAGATCCTCGGCGGAGCTCCTACGAGCAGTACTTC.

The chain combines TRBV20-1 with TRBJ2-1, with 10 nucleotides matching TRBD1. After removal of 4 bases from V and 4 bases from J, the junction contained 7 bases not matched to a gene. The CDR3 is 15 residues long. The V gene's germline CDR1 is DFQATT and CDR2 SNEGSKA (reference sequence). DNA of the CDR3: TGCAGTGCTACACGAACGGGACAGGGGTACAATGAGCAGTTCTTC. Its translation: CSATRTGQGYNEQFF.

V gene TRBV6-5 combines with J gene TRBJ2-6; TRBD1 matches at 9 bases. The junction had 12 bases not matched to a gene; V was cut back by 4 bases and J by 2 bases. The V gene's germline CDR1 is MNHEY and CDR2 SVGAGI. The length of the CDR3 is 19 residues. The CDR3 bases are TGTGCCAGCAGTTTCCGAACGACAGGGGGACCAACTGGGGCCAACGTCCTGACTTTC. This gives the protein CASSFRTTGGPTGANVLTF.

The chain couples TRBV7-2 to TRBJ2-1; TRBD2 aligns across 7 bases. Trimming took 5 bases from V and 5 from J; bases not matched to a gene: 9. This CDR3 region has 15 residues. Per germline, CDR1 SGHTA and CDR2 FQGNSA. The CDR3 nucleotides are TGTGCCAGCAGCCCTAACACCGGGGGGAACAATGAGCAGTTCTTC. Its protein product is CASSPNTGGNNEQFF.

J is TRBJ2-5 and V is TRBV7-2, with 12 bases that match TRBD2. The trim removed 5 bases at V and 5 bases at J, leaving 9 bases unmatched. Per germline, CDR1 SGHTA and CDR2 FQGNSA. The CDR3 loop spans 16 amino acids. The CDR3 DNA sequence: TGTGCCAGCAGCCCGCGGACTAGCGGGAAGCGGGAGACCCAGTACTTC. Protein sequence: CASSPRTSGKRETQYF.

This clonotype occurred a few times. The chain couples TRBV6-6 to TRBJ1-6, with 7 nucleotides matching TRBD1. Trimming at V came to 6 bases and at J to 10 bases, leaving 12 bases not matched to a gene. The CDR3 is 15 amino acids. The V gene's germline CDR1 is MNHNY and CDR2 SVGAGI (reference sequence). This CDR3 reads CASRYGEGAGSPLHF. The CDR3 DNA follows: TGTGCCAGCAGGTACGGCGAGGGGGCCGGCTCACCCCTCCACTTT.

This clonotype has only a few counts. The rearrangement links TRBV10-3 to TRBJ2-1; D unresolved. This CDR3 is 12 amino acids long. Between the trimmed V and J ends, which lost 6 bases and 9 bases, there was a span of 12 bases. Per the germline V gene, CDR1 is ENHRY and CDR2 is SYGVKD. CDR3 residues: CAISGTDFEQFF. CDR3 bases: TGTGCCATCAGCGGAACCGACTTTGAGCAGTTCTTC.

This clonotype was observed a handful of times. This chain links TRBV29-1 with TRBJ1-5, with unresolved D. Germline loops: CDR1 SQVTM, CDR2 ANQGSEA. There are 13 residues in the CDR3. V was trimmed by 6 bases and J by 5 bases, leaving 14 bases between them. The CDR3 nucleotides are TGCAGCGTCTTGGACGGACTATATCAGCCCCAGCATTTT. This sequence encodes CSVLDGLYQPQHF.

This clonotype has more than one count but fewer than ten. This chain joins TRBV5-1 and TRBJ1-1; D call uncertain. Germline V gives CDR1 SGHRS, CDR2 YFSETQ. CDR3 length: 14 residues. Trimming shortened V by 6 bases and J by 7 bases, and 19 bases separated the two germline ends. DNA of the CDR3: TGCGCCAGCAATGGAGGGATAGGTGGTGTTGAAGCTTTCTTT. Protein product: CASNGGIGGVEAFF.

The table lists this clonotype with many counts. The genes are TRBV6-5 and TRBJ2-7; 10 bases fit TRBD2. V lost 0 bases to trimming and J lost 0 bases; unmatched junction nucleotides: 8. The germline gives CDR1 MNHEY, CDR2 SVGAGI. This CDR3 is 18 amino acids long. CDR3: CASSYSLAGVGSSYEQYF. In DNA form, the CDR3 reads TGTGCCAGCAGTTACTCCCTAGCGGGAGTAGGGTCCTCCTACGAGCAGTACTTC.

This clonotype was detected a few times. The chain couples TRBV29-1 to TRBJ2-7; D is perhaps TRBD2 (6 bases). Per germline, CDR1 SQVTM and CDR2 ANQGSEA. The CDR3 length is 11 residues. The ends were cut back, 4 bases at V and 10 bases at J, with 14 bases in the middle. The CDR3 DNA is TGCAGCGTTGGATCCGGGACTTCACAGTACTTC. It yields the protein CSVGSGTSQYF.